This T cell receptor (beta chain) derives from a study of blood T cell repertoires in COVID-19 (TCRdb year 2020). For the study in its entirety: Samples covering the acute and convalescent phases of COVID-19 were provided by collaborators in the United States, Italy and Spain. The prospective study material was composed of cDNA or gDNA derived from T cells, B-cell-depleted T cells, or PBMCs. Subjects who had been exposed to COVID-19, were actively infected with it, or had recovered from it provided the deeply sampled blood TCRbeta repertoires that made up the dataset. A freely available public database, intended as a resource for researchers studying the immune response to SARS-CoV-2, is where the repertoires were released. The samples were drawn from the first 160 participants of the ongoing ImmuneRACE study and from roughly 1,300 subjects provided by 6 global collaborators. A de-identified subject ID, COVID-19 status, age in years and sex were almost always included in the sample metadata. Where HLA class I and class II types were available, the types were taken from metadata supplied by the sample provider, not from assay-based typing.

The collaborating institutions used their own protocols to collect whole blood in K2EDTA tubes. For TCRbeta analysis, collaborators shipped samples in one of three forms: frozen whole blood, isolated PBMCs, or DNA extracted from either of those sample types. TCRbeta CDR3 regions were amplified from genomic DNA by means of the immunoSEQ Assay, a bias-controlled multiplex PCR. The study's processing was this. The number of nucleated cells in each sample was estimated by amplification of reference gene primers within the assay. Sequence reads were collapsed and filtered to measure the absolute abundance of every unique TCRbeta CDR3 rearrangement. For each sample, productive Simpson clonality was calculated by taking the square root of Simpson's diversity index across productive rearrangements. Not all clones reach the TCRdb copy of this immuneACCESS table, which keeps in-frame sequences only. Checked studies attribute under half of the gap to unresolved V genes and leave the rest unexplained. That table furnishes V, J and clone size, whereas the DNA furnished D and trimming. The sample table shows some 250,000 clones, and approximately 86% are seen once. About 0.7% of the sample belongs to the ten largest clones.

CDR1 LNHDA and CDR2 SQIVND were looked up in the germline V gene (reference sequence). The CDR3 numbers 12 residues from cysteine through phenylalanine. The entry retains the CDR3 DNA only, 36 bases that are in frame from base 1. Trimming removed 0 bases from V and 11 bases from J, leaving 10 bases between the germline ends. With regard to this clone: Its antigen specificity is not known. No much larger clone is present one base from it, and per-base qualities are unavailable.

On the study overall, not on this receptor specifically: The amount of clinical and demographic metadata varied by source and participant and was provided uncurated.

The sequence links TRBV19 to TRBJ1-1, with the D gene too uncertain to name. Sequenced input: peripheral blood. This sequence originates from a human donor in a cohort sampled during active COVID-19. In nucleotides, the sequence is TGTGCCAGTAGTATAGATCGAGCCCGTGCTTTCTTT. It translates to CASSIDRARAFF.